The TCR beta chain described here comes from a study of control samples from healthy donors and cancer patients. The CDR3 totals 15 residues. The V end was cut by 2 bases, the J end by 7 bases, with 14 bases between. CDR1 is SEHNR and CDR2 is FQNEAQ in the germline V gene (reference sequence). The method was immunoSEQ multiplex PCR; TCRdb's version includes in-frame clones alone and lacks a portion of them. The sample yields roughly 76,000 clones, 90% to 95% seen once. The chain has TRBV7-9 and TRBJ1-4; perhaps TRBD1 as D (5 bases). Specimen: blood. The clonotype originates from a woman between 18 and 29 years old in good health. CDR3 sequence reads: CASSLTQGDFEKLFF. In DNA form, the CDR3 reads TGTGCCAGCAGCTTAACCCAGGGTGACTTTGAAAAACTGTTTTTT.